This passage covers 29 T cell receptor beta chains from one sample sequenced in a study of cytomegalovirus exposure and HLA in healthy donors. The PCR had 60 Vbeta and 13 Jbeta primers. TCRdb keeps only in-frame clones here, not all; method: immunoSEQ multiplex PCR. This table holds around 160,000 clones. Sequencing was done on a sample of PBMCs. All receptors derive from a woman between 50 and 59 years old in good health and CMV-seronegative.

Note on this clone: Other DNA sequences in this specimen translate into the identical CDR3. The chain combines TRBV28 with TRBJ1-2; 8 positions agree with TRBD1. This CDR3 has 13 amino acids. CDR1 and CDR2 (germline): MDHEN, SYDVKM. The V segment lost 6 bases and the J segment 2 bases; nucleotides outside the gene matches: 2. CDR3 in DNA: TGTGCCAGCAGCAGGACAGGGAACTATGGCTACACCTTC. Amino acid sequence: CASSRTGNYGYTF.

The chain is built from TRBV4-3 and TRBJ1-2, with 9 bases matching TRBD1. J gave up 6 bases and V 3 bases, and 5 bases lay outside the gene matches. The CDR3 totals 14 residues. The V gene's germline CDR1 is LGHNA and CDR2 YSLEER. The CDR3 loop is CASSQGQGTHGYTF. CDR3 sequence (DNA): TGCGCCAGCAGCCAGGGACAGGGAACTCATGGCTACACCTTC.

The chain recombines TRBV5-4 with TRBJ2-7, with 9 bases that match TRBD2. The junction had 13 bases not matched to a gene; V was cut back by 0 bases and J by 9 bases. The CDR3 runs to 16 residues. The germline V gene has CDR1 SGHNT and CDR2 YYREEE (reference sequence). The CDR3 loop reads CASSLDGSGGPRRQYF. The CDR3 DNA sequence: TGTGCCAGCAGCTTGGATGGTAGCGGGGGCCCGAGAAGGCAGTACTTC. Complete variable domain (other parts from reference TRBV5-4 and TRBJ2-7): ETGVTQSPTHLIKTRGQQVTLRCSSQSGHNTVSWYQQALGQGPQFIFQYYREEENGRGNFPPRFSGLQFPNYSSELNVNALELDDSALYLCASSLDGSGGPRRQYFGPGTRLTVT.

CDR3 protein: CATSSRTNTGELFF. CDR3 sequence (DNA): TGTGCCACCAGCTCCCGGACAAACACCGGGGAGCTGTTTTTT. The rearrangement links TRBV15 to TRBJ2-2; possible D gene TRBD1, 5 bases. CDR1 is LNHNV, CDR2 YYDKDF, per germline (reference sequence). V lost 5 bases and J lost 2, with 9 bases in between. This CDR3 has 14 residues.

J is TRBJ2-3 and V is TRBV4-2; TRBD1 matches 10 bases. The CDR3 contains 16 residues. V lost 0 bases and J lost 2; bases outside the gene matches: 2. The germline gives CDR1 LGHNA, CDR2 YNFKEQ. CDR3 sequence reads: CASSQEGTGDTDTQYF. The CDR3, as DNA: TGTGCCAGCAGCCAAGAAGGGACAGGGGACACAGATACGCAGTATTTT.

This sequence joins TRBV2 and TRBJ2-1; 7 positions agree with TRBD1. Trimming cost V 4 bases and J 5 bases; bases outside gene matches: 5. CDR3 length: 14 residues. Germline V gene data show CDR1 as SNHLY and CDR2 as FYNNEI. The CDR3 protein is CASSVDRADNEQFF. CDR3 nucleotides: TGTGCCAGCAGTGTCGACAGGGCGGACAATGAGCAGTTCTTC.

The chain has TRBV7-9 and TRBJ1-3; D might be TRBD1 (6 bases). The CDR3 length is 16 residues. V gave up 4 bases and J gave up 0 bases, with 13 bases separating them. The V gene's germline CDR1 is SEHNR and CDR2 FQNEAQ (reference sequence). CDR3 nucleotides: TGTGCCAGCAGCTCCGGACAGAGCAACTCTGGAAACACCATATATTTT. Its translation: CASSSGQSNSGNTIYF.

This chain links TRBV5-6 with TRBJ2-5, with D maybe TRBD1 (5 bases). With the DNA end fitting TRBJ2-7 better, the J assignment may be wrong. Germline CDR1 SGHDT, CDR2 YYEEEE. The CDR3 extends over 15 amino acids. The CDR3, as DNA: TGTGCCAGCAGCTTGACAGGCGATAGCTCCTACGAGCAGTACTTC. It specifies CASSLTGDSSYEQYF.

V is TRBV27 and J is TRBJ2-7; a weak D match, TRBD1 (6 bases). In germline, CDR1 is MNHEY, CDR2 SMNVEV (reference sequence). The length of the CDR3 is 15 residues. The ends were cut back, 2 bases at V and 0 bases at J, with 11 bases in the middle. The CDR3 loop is CASSLIAGVSYEQYF. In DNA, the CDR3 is TGTGCCAGCAGTTTAATAGCAGGGGTCTCCTACGAGCAGTACTTC.

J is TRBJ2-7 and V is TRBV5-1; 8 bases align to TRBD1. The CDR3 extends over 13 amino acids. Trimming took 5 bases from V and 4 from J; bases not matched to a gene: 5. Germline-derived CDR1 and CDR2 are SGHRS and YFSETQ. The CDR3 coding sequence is TGCGCCAGCAGAAGGACAGGGTCGTACGAGCAGTACTTC. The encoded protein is CASRRTGSYEQYF. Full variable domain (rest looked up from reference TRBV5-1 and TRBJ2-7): KAGVTQTPRYLIKTRGQQVTLSCSPISGHRSVSWYQQTPGQGLQFLFEYFSETQRNKGNFPGRFSGRQFSNSRSEMNVSTLELGDSALYLCASRRTGSYEQYFGPGTRLTVT.

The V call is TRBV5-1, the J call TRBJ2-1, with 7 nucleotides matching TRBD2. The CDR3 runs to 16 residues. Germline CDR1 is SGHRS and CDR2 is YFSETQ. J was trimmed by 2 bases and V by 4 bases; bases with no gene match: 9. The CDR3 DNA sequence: TGCGCCAGCAGCCCGGGAACGGGACTACCCTACAATGAGCAGTTCTTC. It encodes CASSPGTGLPYNEQFF.

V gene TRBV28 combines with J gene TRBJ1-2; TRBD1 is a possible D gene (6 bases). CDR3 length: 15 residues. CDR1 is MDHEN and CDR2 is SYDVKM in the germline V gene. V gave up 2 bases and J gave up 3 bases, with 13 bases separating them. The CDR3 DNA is TGTGCCAGCAGTTTAAACCCCGCAGGGGACTATGGCTACACCTTC. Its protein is CASSLNPAGDYGYTF.

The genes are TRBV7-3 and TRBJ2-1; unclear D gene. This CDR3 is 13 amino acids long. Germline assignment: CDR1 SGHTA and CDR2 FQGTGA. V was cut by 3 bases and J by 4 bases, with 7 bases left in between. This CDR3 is CASSFGLYNEQFF. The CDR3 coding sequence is TGTGCCAGCAGCTTCGGTTTGTACAATGAGCAGTTCTTC.

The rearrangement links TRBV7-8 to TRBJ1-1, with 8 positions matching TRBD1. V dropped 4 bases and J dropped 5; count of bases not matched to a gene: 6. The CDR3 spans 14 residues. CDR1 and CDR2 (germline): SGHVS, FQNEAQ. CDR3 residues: CASSSDREGTEAFF. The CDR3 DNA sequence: TGTGCCAGCAGCTCGGACAGGGAGGGAACTGAAGCTTTCTTT.

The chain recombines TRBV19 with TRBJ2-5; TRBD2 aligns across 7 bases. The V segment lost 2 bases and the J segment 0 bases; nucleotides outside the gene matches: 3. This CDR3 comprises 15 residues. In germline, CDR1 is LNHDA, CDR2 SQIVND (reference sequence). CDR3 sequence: CASSIREGYQETQYF. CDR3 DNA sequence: TGTGCCAGTAGTATAAGGGAGGGGTACCAAGAGACCCAGTACTTC.

The CDR3 coding sequence is TGTGCCTGGAGTCCCAGGGTGGGCATAACAGATACGCAGTATTTT. Encoded protein: CAWSPRVGITDTQYF. J is TRBJ2-3 and V is TRBV30, with D perhaps matching TRBD1 (5 bases). This CDR3 spans 15 amino acids. Germline V gives CDR1 GTSNPN, CDR2 SVGIG (reference sequence). V lost 2 bases and J lost 3, with 15 bases in between.

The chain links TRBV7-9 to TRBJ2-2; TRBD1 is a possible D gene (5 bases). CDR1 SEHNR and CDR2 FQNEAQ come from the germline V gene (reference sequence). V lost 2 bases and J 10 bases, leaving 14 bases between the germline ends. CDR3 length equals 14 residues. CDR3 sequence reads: CASSLSTTVVELFF. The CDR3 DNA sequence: TGTGCCAGCAGCTTATCTACGACAGTAGTGGAGCTGTTTTTT.

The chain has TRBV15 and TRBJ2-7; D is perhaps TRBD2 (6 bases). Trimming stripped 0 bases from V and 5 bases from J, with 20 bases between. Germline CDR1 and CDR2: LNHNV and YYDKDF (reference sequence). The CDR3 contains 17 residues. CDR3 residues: CATSRDLAPGERNEQYF. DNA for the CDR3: TGTGCCACCAGCAGAGATCTTGCACCGGGAGAAAGGAACGAGCAGTACTTC.

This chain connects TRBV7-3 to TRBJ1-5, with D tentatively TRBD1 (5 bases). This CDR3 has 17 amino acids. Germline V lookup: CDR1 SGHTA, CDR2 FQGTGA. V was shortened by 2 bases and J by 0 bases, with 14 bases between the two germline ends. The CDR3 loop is CASSLQGISYSNQPQHF. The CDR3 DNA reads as TGTGCCAGCAGCTTACAGGGAATTTCATATAGCAATCAGCCCCAGCATTTT. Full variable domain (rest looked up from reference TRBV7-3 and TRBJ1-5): GAGVSQTPSNKVTEKGKYVELRCDPISGHTALYWYRQSLGQGPEFLIYFQGTGAADDSGLPNDRFFAVRPEGSVSTLKIQRTERGDSAVYLCASSLQGISYSNQPQHFGDGTRLSIL.

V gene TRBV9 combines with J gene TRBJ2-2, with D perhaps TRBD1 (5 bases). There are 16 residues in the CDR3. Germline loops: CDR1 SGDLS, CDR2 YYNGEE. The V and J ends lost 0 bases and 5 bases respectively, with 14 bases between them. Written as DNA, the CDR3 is TGTGCCAGCAGCGTAGGAGTAGGGGCGCGGACCGGGGAGCTGTTTTTT. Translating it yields CASSVGVGARTGELFF. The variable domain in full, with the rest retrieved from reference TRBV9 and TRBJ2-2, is DSGVTQTPKHLITATGQRVTLRCSPRSGDLSVYWYQQSLDQGLQFLIQYYNGEERAKGNILERFSAQQFPDLHSELNLSSLELGDSALYFCASSVGVGARTGELFFGEGSRLTVL.

This CDR3 reads CASSYAIGGPYEQYF. CDR3 DNA sequence: TGTGCCAGCAGTTACGCCATCGGGGGGCCCTACGAGCAGTACTTC. This chain connects TRBV6-5 to TRBJ2-7; tentative D call: TRBD2 (7 bases). This CDR3 has 15 amino acids. The V gene's germline CDR1 is MNHEY and CDR2 SVGAGI. The V end lost 2 bases, the J end lost 2 bases, and 13 bases lay between the germline ends.

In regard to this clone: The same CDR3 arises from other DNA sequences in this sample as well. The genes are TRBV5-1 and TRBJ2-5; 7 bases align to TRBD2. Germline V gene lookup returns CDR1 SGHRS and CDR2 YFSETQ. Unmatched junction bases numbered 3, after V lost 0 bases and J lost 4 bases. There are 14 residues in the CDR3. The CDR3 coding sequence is TGCGCCAGCAGCTTGGACGGGAGGAGAGAGACCCAGTACTTC. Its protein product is CASSLDGRRETQYF. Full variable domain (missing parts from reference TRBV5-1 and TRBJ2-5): KAGVTQTPRYLIKTRGQQVTLSCSPISGHRSVSWYQQTPGQGLQFLFEYFSETQRNKGNFPGRFSGRQFSNSRSEMNVSTLELGDSALYLCASSLDGRRETQYFGPGTRLLVL.

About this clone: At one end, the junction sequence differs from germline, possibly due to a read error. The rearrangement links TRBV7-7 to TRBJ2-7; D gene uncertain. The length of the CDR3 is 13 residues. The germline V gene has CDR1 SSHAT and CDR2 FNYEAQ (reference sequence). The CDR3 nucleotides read TGTGCTAGCAGCTTGAGGCTTGACGGCGAGCAGTACTTC. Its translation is CASSLRLDGEQYF.

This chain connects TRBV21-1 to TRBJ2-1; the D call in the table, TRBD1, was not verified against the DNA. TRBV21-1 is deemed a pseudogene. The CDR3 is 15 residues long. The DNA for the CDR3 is TGTGCCAGCAGCAAGAGCAAGGGACAGCAAAATGAGCAGTTCTTC. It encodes CASSKSKGQQNEQFF.

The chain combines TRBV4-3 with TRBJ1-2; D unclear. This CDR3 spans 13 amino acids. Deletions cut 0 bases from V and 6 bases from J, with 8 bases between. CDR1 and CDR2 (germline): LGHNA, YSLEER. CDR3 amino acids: CASSQDMADGYTF. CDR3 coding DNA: TGCGCCAGCAGCCAAGATATGGCCGATGGCTACACCTTC.

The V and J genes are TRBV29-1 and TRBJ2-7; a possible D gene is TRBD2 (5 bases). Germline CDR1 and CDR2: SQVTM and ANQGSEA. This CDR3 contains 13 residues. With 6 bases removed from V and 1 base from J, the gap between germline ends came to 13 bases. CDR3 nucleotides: TGCAGCGTATGGACGGGATCTTCCTACGAGCAGTACTTC. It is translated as CSVWTGSSYEQYF.

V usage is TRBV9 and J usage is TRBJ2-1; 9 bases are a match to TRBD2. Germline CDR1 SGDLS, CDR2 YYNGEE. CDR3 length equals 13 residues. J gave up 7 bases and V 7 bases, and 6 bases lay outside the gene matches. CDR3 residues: CASQALAGNEQFF. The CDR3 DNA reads TGTGCCAGCCAGGCACTAGCGGGTAATGAGCAGTTCTTC.

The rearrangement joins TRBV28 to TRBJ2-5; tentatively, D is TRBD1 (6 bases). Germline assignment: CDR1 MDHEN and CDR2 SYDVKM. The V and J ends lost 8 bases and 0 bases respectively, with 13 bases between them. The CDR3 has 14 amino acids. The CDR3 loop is CASRDTENQETQYF. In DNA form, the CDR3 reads TGTGCCAGCCGGGACACGGAAAACCAAGAGACCCAGTACTTC.

CDR3 protein: CASSFGGTGWRNEQFF. The CDR3, as DNA: TGTGCCAGCAGCTTCGGGGGGACAGGGTGGCGCAATGAGCAGTTCTTC. The V and J genes are TRBV5-4 and TRBJ2-1; 9 nucleotides align to TRBD1. Germline V CDR1 and CDR2: SGHNT, YYREEE (reference sequence). The CDR3 sequence is 16 residues long. Trimming cost V 2 bases and J 6 bases; bases outside gene matches: 9.